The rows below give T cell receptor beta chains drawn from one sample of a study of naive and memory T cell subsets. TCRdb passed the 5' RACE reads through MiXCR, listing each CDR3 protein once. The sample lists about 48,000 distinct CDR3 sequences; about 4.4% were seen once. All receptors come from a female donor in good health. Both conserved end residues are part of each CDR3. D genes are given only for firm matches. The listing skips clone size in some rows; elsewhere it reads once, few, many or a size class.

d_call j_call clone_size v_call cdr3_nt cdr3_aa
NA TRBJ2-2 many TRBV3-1 TGTGCCAGCAGCCAAGATAACAGGAACACCGGGGAGCTGTTTTTT CASSQDNRNTGELFF
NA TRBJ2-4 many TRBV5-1 TGCGCCAGCAGCTTGTCCCCACGGGAAAACATTCAGTACTTC CASSLSPRENIQYF
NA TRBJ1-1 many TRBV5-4 TGTGCCAGCAGCTTGACCCAGGGAACCTCGAACACTGAAGCTTTCTTT CASSLTQGTSNTEAFF
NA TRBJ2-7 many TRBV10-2 TGCGCCAGCAGTCCCAGACCTTCCTCCTACGAGCAGTACTTC CASSPRPSSYEQYF
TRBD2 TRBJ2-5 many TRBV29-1 TGCAGCGTTGAAAAGCTAGCGGAGAAAGAGACCCAGTACTTC CSVEKLAEKETQYF
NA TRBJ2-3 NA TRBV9 TGTGCCAGCAGCGCGGGCCGAGGGGGATCGAATCTAGATACGCAGTATTTT CASSAGRGGSNLDTQYF
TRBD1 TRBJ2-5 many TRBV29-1 TGCAGCGTTAGGACAGGGGGCTATGGGACCCAGTACTTC CSVRTGGYGTQYF
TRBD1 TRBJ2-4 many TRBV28 TGTGCCAGCAGTCAGTCCGGGACAGGGAACATTCAGTACTTC CASSQSGTGNIQYF
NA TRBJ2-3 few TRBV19 TGTGCCAGTAGTCCGGACGGCGATAGCACAGATACGCAGTATTTT CASSPDGDSTDTQYF
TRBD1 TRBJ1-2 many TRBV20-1 TGCAGTGCTATATATCCGGACAGGGGTTTCGGCTACACCTTC CSAIYPDRGFGYTF
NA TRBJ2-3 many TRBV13 TGTGCCAGCAGCTTATATTGGAGAGATACGCAGTATTTT CASSLYWRDTQYF
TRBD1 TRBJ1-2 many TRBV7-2 TGTGCCAGCAGCTTGGACAGGGACTATGGCTACACCTTC CASSLDRDYGYTF
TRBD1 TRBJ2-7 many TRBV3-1 TGTGCCAGCAGCGAGGACAGGGGCTACGAGCAGTACTTC CASSEDRGYEQYF
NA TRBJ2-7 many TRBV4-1 TGCGCCAGCAGCCAACAACTATCGAGGTCCTCCTACGAGCAGTACTTC CASSQQLSRSSYEQYF
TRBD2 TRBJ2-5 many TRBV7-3 TGTGCCAGCAGCTTCCTAGCGGGAGGGCAAGAGACCCAGTACTTC CASSFLAGGQETQYF
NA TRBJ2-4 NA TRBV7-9 TGTGCCAGCAGCTCATACAGCGATCTAGCCAAAAACATTCAGTACTTC CASSSYSDLAKNIQYF
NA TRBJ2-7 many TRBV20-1 TGCAGTGCCCGCGGGACTTGGGAGCAGTACTTC CSARGTWEQYF
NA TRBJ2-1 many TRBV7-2 TGTGCCAGCAGCTTAGCTCAGGGGGGAGGGATTGAGCAGTTCTTC CASSLAQGGGIEQFF
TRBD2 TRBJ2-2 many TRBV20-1 TGCAGTGCTTCTCCTAGCGGGAGGGCGTCCGGGGAGCTGTTTTTT CSASPSGRASGELFF
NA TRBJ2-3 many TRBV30 TGTGCCTGGTACGAGAGCAGCGGCAGCACAGATACGCAGTATTTT CAWYESSGSTDTQYF
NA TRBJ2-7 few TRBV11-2 TGTGCCAGCAGCCATTCCCTTAGACAGCGTAGTAGCTACGAGCAGTACTTC CASSHSLRQRSSYEQYF
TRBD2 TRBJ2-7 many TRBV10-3 TGTGCCATCAGTGAGACGGGACTAGCGAACTCCTACGAGCAGTACTTC CAISETGLANSYEQYF
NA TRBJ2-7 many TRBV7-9 TGTGCCAGCAGCTTTCAGGGTGTCCTTACCTACGAGCAGTACTTC CASSFQGVLTYEQYF
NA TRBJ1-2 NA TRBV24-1 TGTGCCACCAGTGATTCCCGGACATTAAACTATGGCTACACCTTC CATSDSRTLNYGYTF
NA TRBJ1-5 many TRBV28 TGTGCCAGCAAGTTAAACAATCAGCCCCAGCATTTT CASKLNNQPQHF
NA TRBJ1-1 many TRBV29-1 TGCAGCGTTGAAAGGGGGGCCTCGAACACTGAAGCTTTCTTT CSVERGASNTEAFF
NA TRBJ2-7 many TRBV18 TGTGCCAGCTCACCACGAGAATACGAGCAGTACTTC CASSPREYEQYF
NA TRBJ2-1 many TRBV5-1 TGCGCCAGTCGGAAACCGGGCTCCTACAATGAGCAGTTCTTC CASRKPGSYNEQFF
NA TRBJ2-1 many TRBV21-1 TGTGCCAGCAGCAAAGGTTTGGGGATTAGGGGTCCTAGCTCCTACAATGAGCAGTTCTTC CASSKGLGIRGPSSYNEQFF
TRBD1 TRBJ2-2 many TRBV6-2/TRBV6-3 TGTGCCAGCAGTACAGGGGGACGCACCGGGGAGCTGTTTTTT CASSTGGRTGELFF
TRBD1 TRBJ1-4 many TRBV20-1 TGCAGTGCTAGGAAGTTCGGGACAGGGGATGAAAAACTGTTTTTT CSARKFGTGDEKLFF
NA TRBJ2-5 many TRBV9 TGTGCCAGCAGCGTAATGGGCTATGACGTCCAGTACTTC CASSVMGYDVQYF
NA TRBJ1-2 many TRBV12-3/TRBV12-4 TGTGCCAGCAGTTTAAAAACCCGCGGGGGCGCCGACTATGGCTACACCTTC CASSLKTRGGADYGYTF
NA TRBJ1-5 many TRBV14 TGTGCCAGCAGCCTAGGTAACAATCAGCCCCAGCATTTT CASSLGNNQPQHF
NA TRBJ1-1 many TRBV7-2 TGTGCCAGCAGCTTGGGGCCCTCCGGCCCTGAAGCTTTCTTT CASSLGPSGPEAFF